This note documents a single TCR beta chain sequence. This sample was taken from a study of Tregs in tolerant kidney transplant recipients. Profiled with immunoSEQ multiplex PCR; TCRdb holds only in-frame clones, not every one. The sample carries about 64,000 clones, 98% recorded once. Germline loops: CDR1 MNHEY, CDR2 SMNVEV (reference sequence). V gave up 8 bases and J gave up 3 bases; unmatched junction bases: 4. The CDR3 length is 12 residues. The J gene is TRBJ2-7, the V gene TRBV27, with 7 positions matching TRBD2. The sequencing here drew on Tregs from blood, taken before the transplant. The receptor was isolated from a human donor who received a combined kidney and bone marrow transplant. This CDR3 reads CASRGGNYEQYF. Written as DNA, the CDR3 is TGTGCCAGCCGGGGAGGGAACTACGAGCAGTACTTC.